The text below deals with one TCR beta chain. The germline V and J ends were trimmed by 5 bases and 8 bases, with 10 bases remaining between them. Germline V gene sequence: CDR1 MNHNY, CDR2 SVGAGI (reference sequence). The length of the CDR3 is 11 residues. The primer mix had 60 Vbeta and 13 Jbeta primers. Only in-frame clones appear in the TCRdb table, and some are missing; sequencing was by immunoSEQ multiplex PCR. Of some 93,000 clones in the sample, about 81% were seen once. The sample originates from a study of cytomegalovirus exposure and HLA in healthy donors. The sample was PBMCs. The chain uses TRBV6-6 and TRBJ2-7; the D gene is possibly TRBD2 (5 bases). The sequence derives from a woman aged 40 to 55 in good health and CMV-seronegative. The CDR3 spells CASSPGIKQYF. The CDR3 DNA follows: TGTGCCAGCAGTCCCGGGATTAAGCAGTACTTC.